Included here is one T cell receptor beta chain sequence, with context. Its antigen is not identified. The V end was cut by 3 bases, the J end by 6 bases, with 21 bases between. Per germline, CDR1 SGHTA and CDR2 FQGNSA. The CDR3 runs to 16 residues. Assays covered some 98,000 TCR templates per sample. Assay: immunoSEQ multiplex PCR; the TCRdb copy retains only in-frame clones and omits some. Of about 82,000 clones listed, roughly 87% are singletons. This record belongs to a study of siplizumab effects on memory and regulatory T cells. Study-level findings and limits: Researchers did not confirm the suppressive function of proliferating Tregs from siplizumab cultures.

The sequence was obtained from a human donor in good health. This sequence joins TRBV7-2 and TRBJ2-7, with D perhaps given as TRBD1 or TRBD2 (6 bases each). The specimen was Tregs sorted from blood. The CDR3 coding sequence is TGTGCCAGCAGCTTTTTAACCGGGCCGCCGGGGGCCGAGCAGTACTTC. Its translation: CASSFLTGPPGAEQYF.